Below are 29 T cell receptor beta chains sequenced from a single sample in a study of cytomegalovirus exposure and HLA in healthy donors. PCR involved 60 Vbeta and 13 Jbeta primers. Profiled with immunoSEQ multiplex PCR; TCRdb holds only in-frame clones, not every one. The repertoire holds 140,000 to 150,000 clones, with approximately 78% as singletons. Sequencing was carried out using PBMCs. The receptor set was obtained from a female donor in good health and CMV-seronegative.

J is TRBJ1-2 and V is TRBV30; D unresolved. V shed 4 bases and J shed 8 bases, with 14 bases lying between them. Germline V gives CDR1 GTSNPN, CDR2 SVGIG (reference sequence). The CDR3 has 12 residues. CDR3 loop: CAWNFQQQGYTF. The CDR3 coding sequence is TGTGCCTGGAATTTCCAGCAACAGGGCTACACCTTC.

The V gene is TRBV7-9, the J gene TRBJ2-7, with 9 bases that match TRBD1. Germline V gene lookup returns CDR1 SEHNR and CDR2 FQNEAQ (reference sequence). With 1 base clipped from V and 5 bases from J, the junction kept 9 bases outside the gene matches. The CDR3 runs 16 residues. CDR3 DNA sequence: TGTGCCAGCAGCTTAGGTTCCGGGACAGGGCGCCACGAGCAGTACTTC. This translates into CASSLGSGTGRHEQYF.

The rearrangement uses TRBV15 and TRBJ2-1; TRBD2 matches 8 bases. This CDR3 is built from 16 residues. Per germline, CDR1 LNHNV and CDR2 YYDKDF (reference sequence). V lost 0 bases and J lost 8; bases outside the gene matches: 9. CDR3 loop: CATSRDSGGRYDEQFF. The CDR3 DNA reads TGTGCCACCAGCAGAGATTCCGGCGGGAGGTATGATGAGCAGTTCTTC.

The chain combines TRBV28 with TRBJ1-5; the D is unclear. CDR1 and CDR2 from the germline V gene are MDHEN and SYDVKM. V was shortened by 2 bases and J by 4 bases, with 12 bases between the two germline ends. The CDR3 contains 15 residues. CDR3 loop: CASSLGSRINQPQHF. The CDR3 DNA is TGTGCCAGCAGTTTAGGTAGCAGAATAAATCAGCCCCAGCATTTT. Together with reference TRBV28 and TRBJ1-5, the CDR3 gives the full variable domain: DVKVTQSSRYLVKRTGEKVFLECVQDMDHENMFWYRQDPGLGLRLIYFSYDVKMKEKGDIPEGYSVSREKKERFSLILESASTNQTSMYLCASSLGSRINQPQHFGDGTRLSIL.

The rearrangement links TRBV6-5 to TRBJ2-7; 7 bases are shared with TRBD1. J gave up 4 bases and V 6 bases, and 6 bases lay outside the gene matches. Germline V gene data show CDR1 as MNHEY and CDR2 as SVGAGI. The CDR3 length is 13 residues. The CDR3 is CASRQGQVYEQYF. Here the CDR3 DNA reads TGTGCCAGCAGACAAGGACAGGTGTACGAGCAGTACTTC.

This sequence joins TRBV6-5 and TRBJ2-7, with TRBD2 matching over 11 bases. Germline V gene lookup returns CDR1 MNHEY and CDR2 SVGAGI. V trimming: 8 bases; J trimming: 7 bases; junction bases outside the gene matches: 7. The CDR3 sequence is 13 residues long. In DNA form, the CDR3 reads TGTGCCAGCCGGCTAGCGGGAGGTTATGAGCAGTACTTC. Its translation is CASRLAGGYEQYF.

This chain links TRBV5-1 with TRBJ1-1; TRBD1 might be the D (5 bases). V lost 4 bases and J lost 4, with 11 bases in between. Germline CDR1 and CDR2: SGHRS and YFSETQ. The CDR3 spans 13 residues. The CDR3 nucleotides read TGCGCCAGCAGCGGGGTGGGGGGCACTGAAGCTTTCTTT. This encodes CASSGVGGTEAFF.

Comment on this clone: The junction differs from germline at one of its ends, possibly a read error. The V gene is TRBV7-9, the J gene TRBJ2-3, with D perhaps TRBD1 (6 bases). Germline CDR1 is SEHNR and CDR2 is FQNEAQ (reference sequence). This CDR3 comprises 12 residues. The CDR3 nucleotides read TGTTCCAGCAGCTCGATACAGGGAAGTCAGTATTTT. Encoded protein: CSSSSIQGSQYF. The complete variable domain, with remaining parts taken from reference TRBV7-9 and TRBJ2-3, reads DTGVSQNPRHKITKRGQNVTFRCDPISEHNRLYWYRQTLGQGPEFLTYFQNEAQLEKSRLLSDRFSAERPKGSFSTLEIQRTEQGDSAMYLCSSSSIQGSQYFGPGTRLTVL.

This clone has a single count. The CDR3 DNA reads as TGTGCCAGCAGCCGCGGGGGGGCGAGAGAGACCCAGTACTTC. It specifies CASSRGGARETQYF. The J gene is TRBJ2-5, the V gene TRBV5-4; 9 positions match TRBD2. Germline V gene lookup returns CDR1 SGHNT and CDR2 YYREEE (reference sequence). V trimming: 4 bases; J trimming: 4 bases; junction bases outside the gene matches: 5. CDR3 size: 14 residues. The variable domain in full, completed from reference TRBV5-4 and TRBJ2-5, reads ETGVTQSPTHLIKTRGQQVTLRCSSQSGHNTVSWYQQALGQGPQFIFQYYREEENGRGNFPPRFSGLQFPNYSSELNVNALELDDSALYLCASSRGGARETQYFGPGTRLLVL.

The rearrangement joins TRBV19 to TRBJ1-5; possibly TRBD1 for D (6 bases). The CDR3 spans 14 residues. V was cut by 1 base and J by 9 bases, with 13 bases left in between. The germline V gene has CDR1 LNHDA and CDR2 SQIVND (reference sequence). The CDR3 reads CASSIAGGPRPQHF. The CDR3, as DNA: TGTGCCAGTAGTATAGCGGGGGGCCCGAGGCCCCAGCATTTT.

The V and J genes are TRBV7-6 and TRBJ2-1; D remains ambiguous. The CDR3 is made up of 11 amino acids. The V end lost 10 bases, the J end lost 9 bases, and 13 bases lay between the germline ends. Germline V gene sequence: CDR1 SGHVS, CDR2 FNYEAQ. CDR3 protein: CATSGGIEQFF. The DNA of the CDR3 is TGTGCCACATCCGGTGGTATTGAGCAGTTCTTC.

The genes are TRBV19 and TRBJ2-5; TRBD2 agrees at 11 bases. Germline CDR1 reads LNHDA; CDR2 reads SQIVND (reference sequence). CDR3 length: 18 residues. Germline trimming cut 5 bases from V and 0 bases from J; bases unmatched to any gene: 11. The CDR3 DNA follows: TGTGCCAGTAGTGCTGCTTCTAGCGGGGGGCCCCACCAAGAGACCCAGTACTTC. Its translation is CASSAASSGGPHQETQYF. The full variable domain, completed using reference TRBV19 and TRBJ2-5, is DGGITQSPKYLFRKEGQNVTLSCEQNLNHDAMYWYRQDPGQGLRLIYYSQIVNDFQKGDIAEGYSVSREKKESFPLTVTSAQKNPTAFYLCASSAASSGGPHQETQYFGPGTRLLVL.

The rearrangement uses TRBV28 and TRBJ2-5; TRBD1 matches 8 bases. The CDR3 runs 15 residues. Germline V lookup: CDR1 MDHEN, CDR2 SYDVKM. After removal of 1 base from V and 4 bases from J, the junction contained 5 bases not matched to a gene. This chain's CDR3 is CASSLSSGGGETQYF. The CDR3 nucleotides read TGTGCCAGCAGTTTATCTTCAGGGGGCGGAGAGACCCAGTACTTC.

The V and J genes are TRBV18 and TRBJ2-3, with 10 bases identical to TRBD2. V shed 3 bases, J shed 3 bases, and the junction held 9 bases outside the gene matches. CDR3 length: 17 residues. The germline V gene has CDR1 KGHSH and CDR2 LQKENI. Written as DNA, the CDR3 is TGTGCCAGCTCACCTACGAGAGCGGGGGGGATTACAGATACGCAGTATTTT. Amino acid sequence: CASSPTRAGGITDTQYF.

The V gene is TRBV6-5, the J gene TRBJ1-1, with D possibly being TRBD1 (5 bases). Per the germline V gene, CDR1 is MNHEY and CDR2 is SVGAGI. This CDR3 has 13 residues. Deletions cut 6 bases from V and 2 bases from J, with 10 bases between. CDR3 sequence (DNA): TGTGCCAGCAGCTTTGACAGCAACACTGAAGCTTTCTTT. This translates into CASSFDSNTEAFF.

This sequence joins TRBV5-4 and TRBJ1-2, with D possibly being TRBD1 (6 bases). CDR3 length: 15 residues. Trimming removed 0 bases at V and 4 bases at J, with 13 bases between. From germline, CDR1 is SGHNT and CDR2 YYREEE (reference sequence). CDR3 nucleotides: TGTGCCAGCAGCTTGGCCAGGGGAACCCTCTATGGCTACACCTTC. Translation gives CASSLARGTLYGYTF.

This clone came up once. V gene TRBV28 combines with J gene TRBJ2-7, with 11 bases aligning to TRBD2. CDR3 length equals 15 residues. V gave up 6 bases and J gave up 4 bases; unmatched junction bases: 8. Germline V gene sequence: CDR1 MDHEN, CDR2 SYDVKM. This chain's CDR3 is CASRSGLAGPYEQYF. CDR3 in DNA: TGTGCCAGCAGATCAGGACTAGCGGGTCCTTACGAGCAGTACTTC.

This clone showed up many times. The chain couples TRBV6-1 to TRBJ1-1, with 8 positions matching TRBD1. The V gene's germline CDR1 is MNHNS and CDR2 SASEGT. The CDR3 spans 15 residues. Losses at the gene ends were 5 bases for V and 0 bases for J; bases not matched to a gene: 5. CDR3: CASSLRTGMNTEAFF. The CDR3 region has the DNA TGTGCCAGCAGTCTTCGGACAGGGATGAACACTGAAGCTTTCTTT.

This CDR3 reads CASSESISGRDHNEQFF. CDR3 bases: TGTGCCAGCAGTGAATCCATTAGCGGGAGAGATCACAATGAGCAGTTCTTC. J is TRBJ2-1 and V is TRBV6-1; 9 bases match TRBD2. In germline, CDR1 is MNHNS, CDR2 SASEGT. The CDR3 spans 17 residues. Trimming cost V 2 bases and J 5 bases; bases outside gene matches: 10.

The chain carries TRBV5-1 and TRBJ2-7, with a tentative D call TRBD1 (6 bases). Trimming shortened V by 2 bases and J by 3 bases, and 15 bases separated the two germline ends. The CDR3 totals 15 residues. CDR1 and CDR2 (germline): SGHRS, YFSETQ. The CDR3 loop reads CASSLMPGRGYEQYF. The DNA of the CDR3 is TGCGCCAGCAGCTTAATGCCCGGCAGGGGCTACGAGCAGTACTTC.

The J gene is TRBJ2-1, the V gene TRBV9; 9 bases fit TRBD2. With V trimmed by 2 bases and J by 8 bases, 8 bases remained unmatched. CDR1 and CDR2 from the germline V gene are SGDLS and YYNGEE. The CDR3 is 15 residues long. CDR3 amino acids: CASSVDSGRSDEQFF. The CDR3 DNA sequence: TGTGCCAGCAGCGTGGATAGCGGGAGATCGGATGAGCAGTTCTTC.

This clone has a handful of counts. The V call is TRBV13, the J call TRBJ1-2; D is perhaps TRBD1 (5 bases). CDR1 PRHDT and CDR2 FYEKMQ come from the germline V gene (reference sequence). CDR3 length equals 17 residues. V gave up 3 bases and J gave up 1 base, with 18 bases separating them. CDR3 bases: TGTGCCAGCAGCTTGTGGGGGGGGACTGCAAGTAACTATGGCTACACCTTC. Amino acids: CASSLWGGTASNYGYTF.

The rearrangement joins TRBV27 to TRBJ2-5, with D maybe TRBD1 (5 bases). Germline values: CDR1 MNHEY, CDR2 SMNVEV (reference sequence). The ends were cut back, 6 bases at V and 1 base at J, with 12 bases in the middle. The length of the CDR3 is 14 residues. The CDR3 is CASRLGALQETQYF. CDR3 nucleotide sequence: TGTGCCAGCAGACTTGGGGCTCTCCAAGAGACCCAGTACTTC.

V is TRBV18 and J is TRBJ2-2, with TRBD1 matching over 7 bases. CDR1 and CDR2 from the germline V gene are KGHSH and LQKENI. The ends lost 3 bases at V and 3 bases at J; junction bases unmatched: 4. This CDR3 is built from 15 residues. This CDR3 is CASSPNGQDTGELFF. CDR3 nucleotides: TGTGCCAGCTCACCTAACGGACAGGACACCGGGGAGCTGTTTTTT.

In this sample, this clone turned up a few times. The chain uses TRBV6-1 and TRBJ2-2, with TRBD1 matching over 10 bases. The V and J ends lost 10 bases and 6 bases, in that order; junction bases with no gene match: 11. In germline, CDR1 is MNHNS, CDR2 SASEGT. This CDR3 comprises 15 residues. The CDR3 nucleotides read TGTGCCACCACCGCCCGGGACAGGGGATCCGGGGAGCTGTTTTTT. Translated: CATTARDRGSGELFF.

The V call is TRBV7-2, the J call TRBJ2-7; 9 bases map to TRBD1. Trimming cost V 5 bases and J 2 bases; bases outside gene matches: 4. CDR3 length equals 14 residues. The germline gives CDR1 SGHTA, CDR2 FQGNSA. The CDR3 loop reads CASSLDRGAYEQYF. The DNA for the CDR3 is TGTGCCAGCAGCCTCGACAGGGGGGCCTACGAGCAGTACTTC.

This sequence joins TRBV6-5 and TRBJ2-7; 12 bases line up with TRBD2. The CDR3 has 14 amino acids. The ends lost 5 bases at V and 2 bases at J; junction bases unmatched: 1. Germline V lookup: CDR1 MNHEY, CDR2 SVGAGI. This CDR3 is CASSGLAGPYEQYF. The CDR3 region has the DNA TGTGCCAGCAGTGGACTAGCGGGACCCTACGAGCAGTACTTC.

This sequence joins TRBV9 and TRBJ1-4; 7 nucleotides line up with TRBD1. With 3 bases clipped from V and 4 bases from J, the junction kept 9 bases outside the gene matches. This CDR3 is built from 16 residues. Per the germline V gene, CDR1 is SGDLS and CDR2 is YYNGEE. The CDR3 protein is CASSETRTGGNEKLFF. Written as DNA, the CDR3 is TGTGCCAGCAGCGAGACCCGGACAGGTGGTAATGAAAAACTGTTTTTT.

This clone has only a few counts. V gene TRBV6-4 combines with J gene TRBJ2-2; 7 nucleotides agree with TRBD1. This CDR3 has 21 residues. Germline CDR1 MRHNA, CDR2 SNTAGT. V trimming: 0 bases; J trimming: 4 bases; junction bases outside the gene matches: 20. For the CDR3, the DNA is TGTGCCAGCAGTGACTCGCGTCCACATAAAATTGGGGCAGGGGGCACCGGGGAGCTGTTTTTT. It is translated as CASSDSRPHKIGAGGTGELFF.